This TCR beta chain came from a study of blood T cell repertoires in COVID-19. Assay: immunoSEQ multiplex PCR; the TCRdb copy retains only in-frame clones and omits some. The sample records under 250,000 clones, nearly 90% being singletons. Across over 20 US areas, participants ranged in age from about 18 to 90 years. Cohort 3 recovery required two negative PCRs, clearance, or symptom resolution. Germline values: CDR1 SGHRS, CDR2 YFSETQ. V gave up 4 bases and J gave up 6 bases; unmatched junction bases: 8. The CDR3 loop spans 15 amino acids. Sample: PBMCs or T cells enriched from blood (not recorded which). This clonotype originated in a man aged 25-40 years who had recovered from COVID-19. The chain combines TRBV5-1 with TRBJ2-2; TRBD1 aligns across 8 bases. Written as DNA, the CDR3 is TGCGCCAGCAGCGGATATACAGGGGGATCCGGGGAGCTGTTTTTT. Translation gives CASSGYTGGSGELFF. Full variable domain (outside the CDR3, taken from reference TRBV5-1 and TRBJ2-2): KAGVTQTPRYLIKTRGQQVTLSCSPISGHRSVSWYQQTPGQGLQFLFEYFSETQRNKGNFPGRFSGRQFSNSRSEMNVSTLELGDSALYLCASSGYTGGSGELFFGEGSRLTVL.